The rows below give T cell receptor beta chains drawn from one sample of a study of cytomegalovirus exposure and HLA in healthy donors. Sequencing used immunoSEQ multiplex PCR; TCRdb keeps in-frame clones, though not all of them. The data contain some 240,000 clones, 80% to 95% of them singletons. The sequenced sample consisted of PBMCs. The source is a girl aged 2-10 years in good health and CMV-seronegative. Each CDR3 is given with its conserved first and last residue. A D gene is named only where the DNA matches it firmly.

CDR3 protein: CSVYGQGGVWTEAFF
CDR3 DNA: TGCAGCGTCTATGGACAGGGGGGTGTTTGGACTGAAGCTTTCTTT
V gene: TRBV29-1
J gene: TRBJ1-1
D gene: TRBD1

CDR3 protein: CASTSGGMNTEAFF
CDR3 DNA: TGTGCCAGCACCTCGGGAGGGATGAACACTGAAGCTTTCTTT
V gene: TRBV27
J gene: TRBJ1-1
D gene: -

CDR3 protein: CASSRTDLGHEQYF
CDR3 DNA: TGTGCCAGCAGTCGAACTGATTTGGGGCACGAGCAGTACTTC
V gene: TRBV6-1
J gene: TRBJ2-7
D gene: -

CDR3 protein: CASAGMSTDTQYF
CDR3 DNA: TGCGCCAGCGCCGGGATGAGCACAGATACGCAGTATTTT
V gene: TRBV10-2
J gene: TRBJ2-3
D gene: -

CDR3 protein: CASSYGQPPEAFF
CDR3 DNA: TGTGCCAGCAGTTATGGACAACCACCTGAAGCTTTCTTT
V gene: TRBV7-2
J gene: TRBJ1-1
D gene: -

CDR3 protein: CASSSRTSTEAFF
CDR3 DNA: TGTGCCAGCAGCTCGAGGACTTCCACTGAAGCTTTCTTT
V gene: TRBV5-4
J gene: TRBJ1-1
D gene: -

CDR3 protein: CASWGGRGAYEQYF
CDR3 DNA: TGTGCCAGCTGGGGGGGCAGGGGAGCCTACGAGCAGTACTTC
V gene: TRBV2
J gene: TRBJ2-7
D gene: -

CDR3 protein: CASSLGTSGGHEQYF
CDR3 DNA: TGCGCCAGCAGCTTGGGGACTAGCGGGGGGCACGAGCAGTACTTC
V gene: TRBV5-1
J gene: TRBJ2-7
D gene: TRBD2

CDR3 protein: CASSFGLAGEQYF
CDR3 DNA: TGTGCCAGCAGTTTCGGACTAGCGGGCGAGCAGTACTTC
V gene: TRBV28
J gene: TRBJ2-7
D gene: TRBD2

CDR3 protein: CASSLRGLEETQYF
CDR3 DNA: TGCGCCAGCAGCCTAAGGGGACTAGAAGAGACCCAGTACTTC
V gene: TRBV5-1
J gene: TRBJ2-5
D gene: TRBD2

CDR3 protein: CAISDRGNTEAFF
CDR3 DNA: TGTGCCATCTCGGACAGGGGGAACACTGAAGCTTTCTTT
V gene: TRBV19
J gene: TRBJ1-1
D gene: TRBD1

CDR3 protein: CSAHAGGYTF
CDR3 DNA: TGCAGTGCCCACGCGGGGGGCTACACCTTC
V gene: TRBV20-1
J gene: TRBJ1-2
D gene: -